A single T cell receptor (beta chain) is shown here with its context. Its matching antigen is unknown. The data are from a study of T cell responses to AZD1222 COVID-19 vaccine. Study-level findings and limits: Clonal diversity was possibly underestimated, and white British individuals and females predominated among donors. With dominance at 160-218 and 743-854, vaccine-associated CD4 TCRs spanned spike. The reported proportion of spike-specific TCRs targeting unmutated variant regions was nearly half. Baseline seropositivity characterized only a handful of AZD1222 recipients.

TCRdb's copy holds only in-frame clones and misses some; the assay was immunoSEQ multiplex PCR. Among around 67,000 clones listed, roughly 80% were seen once. Between the trimmed V and J ends, which lost 7 bases and 1 base, there was a span of 2 bases. The CDR3 is 11 amino acids. Germline V gives CDR1 MDHEN, CDR2 SYDVKM. The sequencing here drew on peripheral blood, taken on day 0 of AZD1222 vaccination. The TCR was taken from an adult in good health. The rearrangement links TRBV28 to TRBJ1-5, with unresolved D. CDR3 amino acids: CASTSNQPQHF. In DNA form, the CDR3 reads TGTGCCAGCACGAGCAATCAGCCCCAGCATTTT.